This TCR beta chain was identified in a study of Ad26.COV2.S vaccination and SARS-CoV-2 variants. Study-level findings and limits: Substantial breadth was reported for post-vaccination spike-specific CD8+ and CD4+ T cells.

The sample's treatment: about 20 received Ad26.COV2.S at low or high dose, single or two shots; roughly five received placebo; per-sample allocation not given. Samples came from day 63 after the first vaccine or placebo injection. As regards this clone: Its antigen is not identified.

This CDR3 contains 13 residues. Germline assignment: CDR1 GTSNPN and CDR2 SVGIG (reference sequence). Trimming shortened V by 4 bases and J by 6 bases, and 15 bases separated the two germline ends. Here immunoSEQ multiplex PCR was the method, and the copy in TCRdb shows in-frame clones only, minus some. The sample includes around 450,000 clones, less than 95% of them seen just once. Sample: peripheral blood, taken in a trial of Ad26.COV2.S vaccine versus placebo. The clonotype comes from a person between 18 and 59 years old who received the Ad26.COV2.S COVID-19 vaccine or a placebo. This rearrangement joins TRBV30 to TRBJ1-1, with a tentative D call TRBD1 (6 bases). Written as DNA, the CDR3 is TGTGCCTGGAAAAGGACAGTGGAATCTGAAGCTTTCTTT. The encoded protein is CAWKRTVESEAFF.